This T cell receptor beta chain was captured by sequencing in a study of T cells in Graves' hyperthyroidism and ophthalmopathy. This clonotype was seen a handful of times. RNA transcripts served as the template for amplifying TCR beta CDR3 regions. The HTBI set primed first-round TCR CDR3 RT-PCR. TCRdb independently ran MiXCR on the multiplex PCR reads; one entry per CDR3 protein. The repertoire includes approximately 530,000 distinct CDR3 sequences, 16% of them detected once, and around a sixth sits in the top ten. The CDR3 runs 15 residues. The germline V gene has CDR1 KGHDR and CDR2 SFDVKD. V lost 2 bases to trimming and J lost 4 bases; unmatched junction nucleotides: 4.

V usage is TRBV24-1 and J usage is TRBJ2-3; 8 bases agree with TRBD1. What was sequenced was blood. The receptor was derived from a young woman with Graves' hyperthyroidism. DNA for the CDR3: TGTGCCACCAGTGATTCGGGACAGGACTCAGATACGCAGTATTTT. Translating it yields CATSDSGQDSDTQYF.